This T cell receptor beta chain came from a study of Ad26.COV2.S vaccination and SARS-CoV-2 variants. Study at large: In the study, Ad26.COV2.S was injected intramuscularly once, or twice 56 days apart.

The table came from immunoSEQ multiplex PCR; TCRdb's copy has only in-frame clones and leaves some out. Here the sample spans some 640,000 clones, 89% being singletons. Comment on this clone: Its antigen is unknown.

The sample's treatment: 15 to 20 received Ad26.COV2.S at low or high dose, single or two shots; several received placebo; per-sample allocation not given. Sample collection was performed on day 63 after the first vaccine or placebo injection. In Boston, an adult donor aged 18-55 years took part. Findings and limits, study-wide: Compared with placebo recipients, vaccine recipients had higher spike-specific TCR breadth.

The germline V gene has CDR1 GTSNPN and CDR2 SVGIG (reference sequence). V lost 0 bases to trimming and J lost 4 bases; unmatched junction nucleotides: 2. CDR3 length: 14 residues. The sequenced sample was peripheral blood, obtained in a trial of Ad26.COV2.S vaccine versus placebo. The gene calls are TRBV30 and TRBJ2-7; 11 bases align to TRBD1. The sequence was obtained from a person aged 18 to 65 who received the Ad26.COV2.S COVID-19 vaccine or a placebo. The CDR3 bases are TGTGCCTGGAGTGTTGGGACAGGGGGTTACGAGCAGTACTTC. The encoded protein is CAWSVGTGGYEQYF.